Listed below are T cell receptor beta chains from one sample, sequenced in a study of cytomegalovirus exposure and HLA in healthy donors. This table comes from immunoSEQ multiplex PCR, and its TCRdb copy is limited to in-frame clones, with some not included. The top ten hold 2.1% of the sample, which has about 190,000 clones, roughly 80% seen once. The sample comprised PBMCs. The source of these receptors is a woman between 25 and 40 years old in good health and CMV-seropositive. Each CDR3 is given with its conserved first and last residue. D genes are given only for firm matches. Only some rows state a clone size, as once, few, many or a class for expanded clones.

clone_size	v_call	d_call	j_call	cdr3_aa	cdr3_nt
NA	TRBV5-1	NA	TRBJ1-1	CASSLERLRNTEAFF	TGCGCCAGCAGCTTGGAACGGTTGAGGAACACTGAAGCTTTCTTT
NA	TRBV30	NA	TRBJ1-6	CAWSRANSPLHF	TGTGCCTGGTCCAGGGCCAATTCACCCCTCCACTTT
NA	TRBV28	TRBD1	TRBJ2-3	CASSLDRGPFRTDTQYF	TGTGCCAGCAGCCTAGACAGGGGTCCTTTTCGCACAGATACGCAGTATTTT
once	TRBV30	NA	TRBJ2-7	CAWSVRGRTYEQYF	TGTGCCTGGAGTGTACGAGGCCGAACCTACGAGCAGTACTTC
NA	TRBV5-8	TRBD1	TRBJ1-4	CASSLKDRDGDEKLFF	TGTGCCAGCAGCTTAAAGGACAGGGATGGCGATGAAAAACTGTTTTTT
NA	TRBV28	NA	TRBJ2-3	CASSAPGYSTDTQYF	TGTGCCAGCAGTGCACCAGGGTACAGTACAGATACGCAGTATTTT
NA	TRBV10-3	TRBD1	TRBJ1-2	CAISAGTGNYGYTF	TGTGCCATCAGTGCCGGGACAGGGAACTATGGCTACACCTTC
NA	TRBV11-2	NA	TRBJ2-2	CASSLTGELFF	TGTGCCAGCAGTCTCACCGGGGAGCTGTTTTTT
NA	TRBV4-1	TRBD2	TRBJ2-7	CASSQDRRGLAGKSSYEQYF	TGCGCCAGCAGCCAAGATCGGAGGGGACTAGCGGGGAAGAGCTCCTACGAGCAGTACTTC
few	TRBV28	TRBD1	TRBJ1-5	CASRGTGDQPQHF	TGTGCCAGCCGGGGGACAGGGGATCAGCCCCAGCATTTT
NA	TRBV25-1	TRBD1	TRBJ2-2	CASSHQGQGVTGELFF	TGTGCCAGCAGCCATCAAGGGCAGGGGGTCACCGGGGAGCTGTTTTTT
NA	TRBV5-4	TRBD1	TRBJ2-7	CASSEDRVYGEQYF	TGTGCCAGCAGCGAGGACAGGGTATATGGCGAGCAGTACTTC
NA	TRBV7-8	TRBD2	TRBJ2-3	CASSHGLASDTQYF	TGTGCCAGCAGCCATGGACTAGCTTCGGATACGCAGTATTTT
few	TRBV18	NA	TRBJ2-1	CASSPMARETEQFF	TGTGCCAGCTCCCCGATGGCTAGGGAGACTGAGCAGTTCTTC
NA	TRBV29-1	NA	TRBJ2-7	CSVGPLGSEQYF	TGCAGCGTTGGGCCCTTAGGAAGCGAGCAGTACTTC
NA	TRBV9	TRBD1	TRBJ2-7	CASSVGQGNEQYF	TGTGCCAGCAGCGTAGGACAGGGGAACGAGCAGTACTTC